The 21 T cell receptor beta chains below come from one sample, sequenced in a study of T-cell reconstitution after alpha-beta-depleted transplantation in children. TCRbeta library preparation incorporated unique molecular identifiers. A single record per CDR3 protein comes from TCRdb applying MiXCR to the PCR reads. The table records 900,000 or so distinct CDR3 sequences, 16% of them present only once. This sample comprised PBMCs, mostly from graft donor cells, obtained 360 days after TCRalphabeta/CD19-depleted stem cell transplant. These receptors all come from a male patient younger than 18 who had a stem cell transplant for acute lymphoblastic leukemia, so the T cells may come from the graft donor.

This clonotype has a handful of counts. The chain combines TRBV6-2 or TRBV6-3 with TRBJ1-2; 10 bases agree with TRBD1. Per germline, CDR1 MNHEY and CDR2 SVGEGT. The CDR3 extends over 17 amino acids. V lost 2 bases and J lost 6; bases outside the gene matches: 12. CDR3 nucleotide sequence: TGTGCCAGCAGTTACGCCACCGGGACAGGGGACCGGAATGGCTACACCTTC. Its protein is CASSYATGTGDRNGYTF.

The sample holds a few counts of this clonotype. The CDR3 DNA follows: TGTGCCAGCAGCTTAGGGAAACAGGGGAACTCTGGAAACACCATATATTTT. Translation gives CASSLGKQGNSGNTIYF. This chain uses TRBV7-7 with TRBJ1-3; 7 bases align to TRBD1. This CDR3 has 17 amino acids. Germline assignment: CDR1 SSHAT and CDR2 FNYEAQ (reference sequence). V gave up 1 base and J gave up 0 bases; unmatched junction bases: 6.

This rearrangement joins TRBV21-1 to TRBJ2-3; TRBD2 is the table's D call and was not checked against the DNA. TRBV21-1 has pseudogene status. This CDR3 contains 18 residues. CDR3 sequence: CASSKNRLAGGPADTQYF. CDR3 coding DNA: TGTGCCAGCAGCAAAAATCGTCTAGCGGGAGGGCCGGCAGATACGCAGTATTTT.

This clonotype has ten or more counts. The chain uses TRBV5-1 and TRBJ2-3; TRBD2 agrees at 12 bases. V shed 0 bases, J shed 5 bases, and the junction held 4 bases outside the gene matches. The germline V gene has CDR1 SGHRS and CDR2 YFSETQ. CDR3 length: 16 amino acids. In nucleotides, the CDR3 is TGCGCCAGCAGCTTGGACCCGGGACTAGCGGGAGATACGCAGTATTTT. Translated: CASSLDPGLAGDTQYF.

This clonotype was seen a handful of times. The V call is TRBV5-1, the J call TRBJ2-7, with TRBD2 identical over 11 bases. The CDR3 is 17 amino acids. The germline V gene encodes CDR1 SGHRS and CDR2 YFSETQ. Trimming removed 4 bases from V and 0 bases from J; junction bases left unmatched: 9. The CDR3 DNA sequence: TGCGCCAGCAGCCTGGGGACTAGCGGATCCAGCTCCTACGAGCAGTACTTC. Protein product: CASSLGTSGSSSYEQYF.

This clonotype was seen only a few times. V gene TRBV27 combines with J gene TRBJ2-1; 8 bases match TRBD2. This CDR3 has 15 amino acids. Germline CDR1 reads MNHEY; CDR2 reads SMNVEV (reference sequence). V dropped 2 bases and J dropped 7; count of bases not matched to a gene: 7. The chain's CDR3 is CASSLHWREANEQFF. DNA of the CDR3: TGTGCCAGCAGTTTACACTGGCGGGAGGCAAATGAGCAGTTCTTC.

This clonotype was found a few times. The gene calls are TRBV5-6 and TRBJ2-1, with TRBD1 as a possible D gene (6 bases). CDR1 SGHDT and CDR2 YYEEEE come from the germline V gene. The CDR3 sequence is 17 residues long. V dropped 0 bases and J dropped 4 bases, with 17 bases sitting between them. CDR3 sequence: CASSLGQAPRRYNEQFF. The CDR3 coding sequence is TGTGCCAGCAGCTTGGGACAGGCCCCCCGGCGGTACAATGAGCAGTTCTTC.

The rearrangement links TRBV29-1 to TRBJ2-5; a possible D gene is TRBD2 (5 bases). The CDR3 has 19 amino acids. The germline V gene encodes CDR1 SQVTM and CDR2 ANQGSEA. Trimming cost V 4 bases and J 1 base, with 28 bases left between them. The CDR3 nucleotides read TGCAGCGTTGGAGGATTCCTAACTGGGCCGGCGCGGGCCCAAGAGACCCAGTACTTC. Residues: CSVGGFLTGPARAQETQYF.

The genes are TRBV5-1 and TRBJ2-5; D perhaps matches TRBD1 (5 bases). V lost 3 bases to trimming and J lost 4 bases, with 10 bases between them. CDR3 length: 13 residues. CDR1 and CDR2 (germline): SGHRS, YFSETQ. CDR3 DNA: TGCGCCAGCAGCTCAGGGATCCCAGAGACCCAGTACTTC. Its protein product is CASSSGIPETQYF. Together with reference TRBV5-1 and TRBJ2-5, the CDR3 gives the full variable domain: KAGVTQTPRYLIKTRGQQVTLSCSPISGHRSVSWYQQTPGQGLQFLFEYFSETQRNKGNFPGRFSGRQFSNSRSEMNVSTLELGDSALYLCASSSGIPETQYFGPGTRLLVL.

The chain is built from TRBV5-6 and TRBJ2-3; D gene uncertain. In germline, CDR1 is SGHDT, CDR2 YYEEEE. V lost 2 bases and J 4 bases, leaving 11 bases between the germline ends. The CDR3 contains 14 residues. The DNA for the CDR3 is TGTGCCAGCAGCTTTGTGTGGGCCGCAGATACGCAGTATTTT. It yields the protein CASSFVWAADTQYF.

This sequence joins TRBV29-1 and TRBJ2-7; possible D gene TRBD1, 6 bases. Germline-derived CDR1 and CDR2 are SQVTM and ANQGSEA. CDR3 length: 13 residues. With 4 bases removed from V and 1 base from J, the gap between germline ends came to 11 bases. CDR3 sequence (DNA): TGCAGCGTTGGAAGGGACATTTCCTACGAGCAGTACTTC. As protein: CSVGRDISYEQYF.

There are a few counts of this clonotype. The chain uses TRBV15 and TRBJ2-5; 7 bases are shared with TRBD1. The CDR3 covers 15 residues. V gave up 0 bases and J gave up 5 bases; unmatched junction bases: 6. Germline lookup yields CDR1 LNHNV and CDR2 YYDKDF (reference sequence). The CDR3 DNA reads as TGTGCCACCAGCAGAGATCAGGGGGAATACGAGACCCAGTACTTC. It is translated as CATSRDQGEYETQYF.

The chain is built from TRBV12-3 or TRBV12-4 and TRBJ2-1; 9 nucleotides line up with TRBD2. The CDR3 spans 16 residues. Losses at the gene ends were 2 bases for V and 6 bases for J; bases not matched to a gene: 8. CDR3 residues: CASSLRGGRAPNEQFF. In DNA, the CDR3 is TGTGCCAGCAGTTTAAGAGGCGGGAGGGCCCCCAATGAGCAGTTCTTC.

This chain links TRBV20-1 with TRBJ2-3; D is possibly TRBD2 (5 bases). The CDR3 is 14 amino acids. Germline CDR1 DFQATT, CDR2 SNEGSKA (reference sequence). V lost 0 bases to trimming and J lost 4 bases, with 11 bases between them. CDR3 in DNA: TGCAGTGCTAGAGAGGCTAGCCGGGCAGATACGCAGTATTTT. Its translation is CSAREASRADTQYF.

In this sample, this clonotype turned up a few times. The rearrangement uses TRBV9 and TRBJ2-2; D tentatively fits TRBD1 or TRBD2 (5 bases each). V dropped 0 bases and J dropped 0 bases, with 9 bases sitting between them. Germline V gene data show CDR1 as SGDLS and CDR2 as YYNGEE. The CDR3 is made up of 16 amino acids. CDR3: CASSVGWGTNTGELFF. The CDR3 bases are TGTGCCAGCAGCGTAGGGTGGGGGACGAACACCGGGGAGCTGTTTTTT.

This chain connects TRBV20-1 to TRBJ2-2; 8 bases agree with TRBD1. Looked up from germline, CDR1 is DFQATT and CDR2 is SNEGSKA (reference sequence). J was trimmed by 1 base and V by 0 bases; bases with no gene match: 4. The length of the CDR3 is 16 residues. CDR3 in amino acids: CSARDHDRGNTGELFF. CDR3 coding DNA: TGCAGTGCTAGAGATCATGACAGGGGGAACACCGGGGAGCTGTTTTTT.

This clonotype has a count of ten or more. The chain uses TRBV29-1 and TRBJ1-2; 8 bases are a match to TRBD1. Looked up from germline, CDR1 is SQVTM and CDR2 is ANQGSEA. The ends lost 6 bases at V and 4 bases at J; junction bases unmatched: 10. This CDR3 comprises 14 residues. The CDR3 here is CSVETGDSGYGYTF. The CDR3 nucleotides read TGCAGCGTAGAGACAGGGGATAGTGGCTATGGCTACACCTTC.

The chain uses TRBV15 and TRBJ2-5; the D gene is possibly TRBD1 (5 bases). CDR1 and CDR2 from the germline V gene are LNHNV and YYDKDF (reference sequence). The V end lost 5 bases, the J end lost 4 bases, and 11 bases lay between the germline ends. CDR3 length: 13 amino acids. The CDR3 bases are TGTGCCACCAGCTCAGGGTGGCGAGAGACCCAGTACTTC. This gives the protein CATSSGWRETQYF.

The CDR3 sequence: CSAPTRGPTNYGYTF. The CDR3 DNA reads as TGCAGTGCTCCCACCCGGGGGCCCACTAACTATGGCTACACCTTC. This chain links TRBV20-1 with TRBJ1-2; TRBD1 might be the D (6 bases). V dropped 5 bases and J dropped 0 bases, with 16 bases sitting between them. The V gene's germline CDR1 is DFQATT and CDR2 SNEGSKA (reference sequence). The CDR3 covers 15 residues.

This clonotype occurred many times. The chain uses TRBV11-1 and TRBJ2-1; TRBD2 agrees at 8 bases. This CDR3 has 19 amino acids. The V segment lost 3 bases and the J segment 0 bases; nucleotides outside the gene matches: 13. CDR1 and CDR2 (germline): SGHAT, FQDESV (reference sequence). CDR3 nucleotide sequence: TGTGCCAGCAGCTTTGATTGGGGTATTAGCGGGGCCTCCTACAATGAGCAGTTCTTC. Translating gives CASSFDWGISGASYNEQFF.

The chain is built from TRBV4-1 and TRBJ2-7, with TRBD1 matching 7 bases. The germline V gene has CDR1 MGHRA and CDR2 YSYEKL. J gave up 6 bases and V 1 base, and 3 bases lay outside the gene matches. The CDR3 runs to 13 residues. The CDR3 reads CASSQVGGAEQYF. Written as DNA, the CDR3 is TGCGCCAGCAGCCAAGTAGGGGGCGCCGAGCAGTACTTC.